These 29 T cell receptor beta chains share one sample of origin, sequenced in a study of CD8 T cells in Susac syndrome. Roughly 0.45 to 1 ug RNA was reverse transcribed with random hexamers. MiXCR was run by TCRdb on the immunoSEQ multiplex PCR reads, yielding one entry per CDR3 protein. The sample lists 100,000 to 150,000 distinct CDR3 sequences, around 80% occurring once. Sequences were obtained from CD8+ T cells from PBMCs. These receptors came from a human donor with multiple sclerosis.

The V gene is TRBV7-9, the J gene TRBJ1-4, with D perhaps TRBD1 (6 bases). Germline V gene data show CDR1 as SEHNR and CDR2 as FQNEAQ (reference sequence). CDR3 size: 15 residues. V was trimmed by 2 bases and J by 3 bases, leaving 10 bases between them. The CDR3 sequence: CASSLSGDANEKLFF. DNA of the CDR3: TGTGCCAGCAGCTTATCAGGGGACGCTAATGAAAAACTGTTTTTT. The full variable domain, completed using reference TRBV7-9 and TRBJ1-4, is DTGVSQNPRHKITKRGQNVTFRCDPISEHNRLYWYRQTLGQGPEFLTYFQNEAQLEKSRLLSDRFSAERPKGSFSTLEIQRTEQGDSAMYLCASSLSGDANEKLFFGSGTQLSVL.

The chain links TRBV19 to TRBJ1-2; 7 nucleotides match TRBD1. This CDR3 has 15 amino acids. V was pared by 1 base and J by 3 bases, with 5 bases of the junction left unmatched. Germline values: CDR1 LNHDA, CDR2 SQIVND (reference sequence). CDR3 sequence (DNA): TGTGCCAGTAGTATAGGCAGGGGGGTAGACTATGGCTACACCTTC. This encodes CASSIGRGVDYGYTF.

The gene calls are TRBV10-3 and TRBJ2-3, with no clear D. Germline CDR1 is ENHRY and CDR2 is SYGVKD. V was clipped by 11 bases and J by 4 bases, with 16 bases between them. This CDR3 contains 13 residues. The CDR3 loop reads CASRAVSADTQYF. CDR3 DNA: TGTGCCTCCCGGGCGGTAAGCGCAGATACGCAGTATTTT.

This chain links TRBV27 with TRBJ1-6, with TRBD1 matching over 12 bases. This CDR3 has 19 residues. Trimming took 5 bases from V and 14 from J; bases not matched to a gene: 22. From germline, CDR1 is MNHEY and CDR2 SMNVEV (reference sequence). The CDR3, as DNA: TGTGCCAGCAGTCACCACCGGGACAGGGGGCTGGGGGCGGTCGGTGCCCTCCACTTT. Translated, it gives CASSHHRDRGLGAVGALHF.

The chain uses TRBV4-1 and TRBJ2-7, with 9 bases that match TRBD1. Germline loops: CDR1 MGHRA, CDR2 YSYEKL. There are 17 residues in the CDR3. With 0 bases clipped from V and 1 base from J, the junction kept 7 bases outside the gene matches. Here the CDR3 DNA reads TGCGCCAGCAGCCAAGATCAATCGGGACAGGGATCCTACGAGCAGTACTTC. Amino acid sequence: CASSQDQSGQGSYEQYF.

The chain uses TRBV29-1 and TRBJ1-2; 7 bases map to TRBD1. This CDR3 comprises 16 residues. From germline, CDR1 is SQVTM and CDR2 ANQGSEA. V shed 8 bases, J shed 6 bases, and the junction held 21 bases outside the gene matches. CDR3 residues: CSRTGWGRRPRHGYTF. CDR3 coding DNA: TGCAGCCGGACAGGTTGGGGACGGAGGCCGCGACATGGCTACACCTTC.

The chain links TRBV5-6 to TRBJ2-3; no definite D call. This CDR3 is 13 amino acids long. V lost 3 bases and J lost 3, with 8 bases in between. Germline loops: CDR1 SGHDT, CDR2 YYEEEE. CDR3 DNA: TGTGCCAGCAGCTCCGGGTCGACAGATACGCAGTATTTT. Translation: CASSSGSTDTQYF.

The chain uses TRBV3-1 and TRBJ1-2, with D possibly matching TRBD1 (5 bases). Trimming pared 0 bases from V and 13 bases from J, leaving 18 bases between. The germline V gene encodes CDR1 LGHDT and CDR2 YNNKEL (reference sequence). CDR3 length: 14 amino acids. CDR3 residues: CASSQESRARVFTF. CDR3 DNA: TGTGCCAGCAGCCAAGAAAGCAGGGCCAGGGTTTTCACCTTC.

This clonotype was observed a few times. The chain is built from TRBV4-3 and TRBJ2-7; D unclear. CDR3 length: 13 amino acids. CDR1 is LGHNA, CDR2 YSLEER, per germline. The germline V and J ends were trimmed by 1 base and 2 bases, with 6 bases remaining between them. The CDR3 sequence: CASSQGTTYEQYF. In DNA, the CDR3 is TGCGCCAGCAGCCAAGGGACCACCTACGAGCAGTACTTC.

This chain links TRBV14 with TRBJ1-1; D gene uncertain. The CDR3 is made up of 15 amino acids. Per germline, CDR1 SGHDN and CDR2 FVKESK. Trimming removed 1 base from V and 4 bases from J, with 13 bases in between. The DNA for the CDR3 is TGTGCCAGCAGCCAAGTCCCCTCGACGGGCACTGAAGCTTTCTTT. Translated: CASSQVPSTGTEAFF.

This clonotype was detected a few times. The chain joins TRBV12-3 or TRBV12-4 to TRBJ2-7; TRBD2 is a possible D gene (6 bases). V was cut by 0 bases and J by 4 bases, with 7 bases left in between. CDR3 length equals 13 residues. In nucleotides, the CDR3 is TGTGCCAGCAGTTTAGCGGCGGGGTACGAGCAGTACTTC. It codes for CASSLAAGYEQYF.

This chain uses TRBV3-1 with TRBJ2-1, with 8 bases identical to TRBD2. Trimming took 1 base from V and 12 from J; bases not matched to a gene: 14. In germline, CDR1 is LGHDT, CDR2 YNNKEL (reference sequence). The CDR3 runs 16 residues. CDR3 residues: CASSQVGVAGPQGQFF. The CDR3 DNA reads TGTGCCAGCAGCCAAGTAGGGGTAGCGGGGCCACAGGGGCAGTTCTTC.

V gene TRBV5-6 combines with J gene TRBJ1-2, with a possible D match to TRBD1 (5 bases). V was pared by 6 bases and J by 2 bases, with 17 bases between. The V gene's germline CDR1 is SGHDT and CDR2 YYEEEE. The CDR3 totals 15 residues. For the CDR3, the DNA is TGTGCCAGCACCCTCCGCCCCAGGGTCAACTATGGCTACACCTTC. Translated, it gives CASTLRPRVNYGYTF.

The V and J genes are TRBV2 and TRBJ2-5; 8 bases map to TRBD2. Germline V gene lookup returns CDR1 SNHLY and CDR2 FYNNEI. Trimming removed 6 bases from V and 5 bases from J; junction bases left unmatched: 14. This CDR3 region has 16 residues. DNA of the CDR3: TGTGCCAGCAGGGGGAGACTAGCGACTATATGGGAGACCCAGTACTTC. Translating it yields CASRGRLATIWETQYF.

V usage is TRBV18 and J usage is TRBJ1-2; maybe TRBD1 (5 bases). Looked up from germline, CDR1 is KGHSH and CDR2 is LQKENI. Trimming left V 0 bases short and J 4 bases short, with 12 bases between. CDR3 length: 15 residues. CDR3 protein: CASSPPDTRGYGYTF. In DNA form, the CDR3 reads TGTGCCAGCTCACCACCGGACACAAGGGGCTATGGCTACACCTTC.

The chain carries TRBV18 and TRBJ2-7; D gene uncertain. Trimming took off 3 bases at V and 5 bases at J, with 17 bases between the two ends. The CDR3 extends over 15 amino acids. The germline gives CDR1 KGHSH, CDR2 LQKENI. The CDR3 region has the DNA TGTGCCAGCTCACCTTCGAGCCTCACGGGCGACGAGCAGTACTTC. Translated, it gives CASSPSSLTGDEQYF.

The chain joins TRBV5-1 to TRBJ2-3; TRBD2 matches at 12 bases. CDR3 length: 16 residues. Trimming cost V 1 base and J 6 bases; bases outside gene matches: 6. The germline V gene encodes CDR1 SGHRS and CDR2 YFSETQ. The CDR3 DNA follows: TGCGCCAGCAGCTTGAGGACTAGCGGGGCCAGGGATACGCAGTATTTT. Protein product: CASSLRTSGARDTQYF.

The rearrangement uses TRBV19 and TRBJ1-5, with a weak D call TRBD1 (6 bases). This CDR3 spans 15 amino acids. V was trimmed by 3 bases and J by 7 bases, leaving 16 bases between them. Germline V CDR1 and CDR2: LNHDA, SQIVND (reference sequence). CDR3 sequence (DNA): TGTGCCAGTAGTATCGAGGGGGTGAAATTCCAGCCCCAGCATTTT. This translates into CASSIEGVKFQPQHF.

This chain uses TRBV7-9 with TRBJ2-1; possibly TRBD1 for D (5 bases). V was pared by 11 bases and J by 8 bases, with 22 bases between. The germline V gene has CDR1 SEHNR and CDR2 FQNEAQ (reference sequence). The CDR3 consists of 14 residues. The CDR3 region has the DNA TGTGCCGGGGCTGGTGGGATGGCGTATGATGAGCAGTTCTTC. Protein product: CAGAGGMAYDEQFF. The entire variable domain, with the rest obtained from reference TRBV7-9 and TRBJ2-1, is as follows: DTGVSQNPRHKITKRGQNVTFRCDPISEHNRLYWYRQTLGQGPEFLTYFQNEAQLEKSRLLSDRFSAERPKGSFSTLEIQRTEQGDSAMYLCAGAGGMAYDEQFFGPGTRLTVL.

This rearrangement joins TRBV7-9 to TRBJ2-1, with 7 bases lining up with TRBD1. The germline V gene encodes CDR1 SEHNR and CDR2 FQNEAQ (reference sequence). Trimming cost V 6 bases and J 5 bases; bases outside gene matches: 4. The length of the CDR3 is 13 residues. CDR3 in DNA: TGTGCCAGCAGGCAGGGGGTGCACAATGAGCAGTTCTTC. Residues: CASRQGVHNEQFF.

This chain joins TRBV19 and TRBJ1-2; TRBD1 is a possible D gene (5 bases). The CDR3 consists of 11 residues. The ends were cut back, 8 bases at V and 11 bases at J, with 15 bases in the middle. CDR1 and CDR2 (germline): LNHDA, SQIVND (reference sequence). The CDR3 protein is CASSGTQDYTF. The CDR3 DNA reads as TGTGCCAGTTCCGGGACCCAAGATTACACCTTC.

The chain couples TRBV9 to TRBJ2-1, with unresolved D. The CDR3 contains 14 residues. V lost 4 bases and J lost 7, with 15 bases in between. CDR1 is SGDLS and CDR2 is YYNGEE in the germline V gene. CDR3 nucleotides: TGTGCCAGCAGCTCCTACGGGCTCTATAATGAGCAGTTCTTC. This codes for CASSSYGLYNEQFF.

The chain recombines TRBV4-1 with TRBJ2-7, with D maybe TRBD1 (6 bases). The CDR3 is made up of 15 amino acids. Germline V gene sequence: CDR1 MGHRA, CDR2 YSYEKL. Trimming removed 3 bases from V and 5 bases from J, with 17 bases in between. CDR3 protein: CASSHTQGTSDEQYF. For the CDR3, the DNA is TGCGCCAGCAGCCATACACAGGGAACGAGCGACGAGCAGTACTTC.

In this sample, this clonotype turned up a few times. V gene TRBV27 combines with J gene TRBJ2-5, with TRBD2 as a possible D gene (6 bases). V was trimmed by 5 bases and J by 4 bases, leaving 17 bases between them. This CDR3 region has 15 residues. Germline loops: CDR1 MNHEY, CDR2 SMNVEV (reference sequence). This CDR3 is CASSLTEGRSETQYF. CDR3 bases: TGTGCCAGCAGTCTGACCGAGGGGAGGTCAGAGACCCAGTACTTC.

The chain links TRBV2 to TRBJ1-1; D is uncertain. Trimming removed 3 bases at V and 0 bases at J, with 17 bases between. Germline CDR1 reads SNHLY; CDR2 reads FYNNEI. The CDR3 has 17 residues. The CDR3, as DNA: TGTGCCAGCAGTGATTATGGGGATGAACCTATGAACACTGAAGCTTTCTTT. Residues: CASSDYGDEPMNTEAFF.

The chain combines TRBV4-3 with TRBJ1-3; unclear D gene. CDR3 length equals 15 residues. From germline, CDR1 is LGHNA and CDR2 YSLEER. Deletions cut 0 bases from V and 0 bases from J, with 6 bases between. The CDR3 DNA is TGCGCCAGCAGCCAAGATTGGAGCTCTGGAAACACCATATATTTT. Its translation is CASSQDWSSGNTIYF.

The chain links TRBV4-1 to TRBJ2-3; 7 nucleotides align to TRBD2. Germline V gene lookup returns CDR1 MGHRA and CDR2 YSYEKL. The CDR3 is 17 residues long. V trimming: 0 bases; J trimming: 1 base; junction bases outside the gene matches: 7. The DNA for the CDR3 is TGCGCCAGCAGCCAAGAAATAGGCGGGAGAGGCACAGATACGCAGTATTTT. Its translation is CASSQEIGGRGTDTQYF.

This chain joins TRBV7-9 and TRBJ2-5; D gene uncertain. This CDR3 has 16 residues. Germline values: CDR1 SEHNR, CDR2 FQNEAQ (reference sequence). The V end was cut by 5 bases, the J end by 0 bases, with 16 bases between. The chain's CDR3 is CASSMMGTPNQETQYF. The CDR3 nucleotides are TGTGCCAGCAGCATGATGGGAACACCGAACCAAGAGACCCAGTACTTC. Drawing the rest from reference TRBV7-9 and TRBJ2-5, the complete variable domain is DTGVSQNPRHKITKRGQNVTFRCDPISEHNRLYWYRQTLGQGPEFLTYFQNEAQLEKSRLLSDRFSAERPKGSFSTLEIQRTEQGDSAMYLCASSMMGTPNQETQYFGPGTRLLVL.

CDR3: CASSAGGLDYGYTF. Written as DNA, the CDR3 is TGTGCCAGCAGTGCGGGGGGGCTTGACTATGGCTACACCTTC. The chain joins TRBV2 to TRBJ1-2, with D perhaps TRBD1 (6 bases). The CDR3 length is 14 residues. V lost 4 bases and J lost 3, with 12 bases in between. The germline gives CDR1 SNHLY, CDR2 FYNNEI.